The clone carrying this TCR beta chain was picked up one time. Some clones are missing from TCRdb's copy, which holds only in-frame ones; the method was immunoSEQ multiplex PCR. Of roughly 100,000 clones in the sample, 85% to 95% were seen once. This sample is drawn from a study of T cell changes during pregnancy in multiple sclerosis. From germline, CDR1 is SEHNR and CDR2 FQNEAQ (reference sequence). The germline V and J ends were trimmed by 0 bases and 10 bases, with 13 bases remaining between them. CDR3 length: 14 residues. This sample comprised peripheral blood, obtained after pregnancy. The TCR comes from a female donor with multiple sclerosis, enrolled in a pregnancy study. This chain connects TRBV7-9 to TRBJ2-1; maybe TRBD1 (6 bases). This CDR3 is CASSLARTAEEQFF. CDR3 DNA: TGTGCCAGCAGCTTAGCGAGGACAGCCGAGGAGCAGTTCTTC.